Given below is one T cell receptor (beta chain) in context. Its antigen remains unknown. Donors were Caucasian adults residing in Nashville, Tennessee, USA. Assay execution proceeded at the deep level. Each PCR replicate from the sorted subsets contained around 200 ng DNA, which is some 31,000 T cell genomes. The data were produced by immunoSEQ multiplex PCR, yet TCRdb's version contains in-frame clones alone and is incomplete. The sample lists some 2,000,000 clones, 85% to 95% occurring once. Deletions cut 0 bases from V and 0 bases from J, with 14 bases between. CDR3 size: 17 residues. The germline gives CDR1 SGHTA, CDR2 FQGNSA. This sample was included in a study of shared clonotypes between healthy human individuals. Study results and limitations: Rarefaction analysis demonstrated incomplete sorted-subset sequencing notwithstanding large depth.

Material: naive CD4+ T cells sorted from blood. Subset: CD45RA+ positively selected. The TCR comes from a young man in good health. This chain joins TRBV7-2 and TRBJ1-1; D is unclear. The CDR3 DNA reads as TGTGCCAGCAGCTTAGCATGGGCAGGAGTCTTGAACACTGAAGCTTTCTTT. This encodes CASSLAWAGVLNTEAFF.